The entry below gives a single T cell receptor beta chain sequence along with its context. The entry originates in a study of blood T cell repertoires in COVID-19. Study background: Sample material is recorded as cDNA or gDNA derived from T cells, B-cell-depleted T cells, or PBMCs.

Trimming cost V 7 bases and J 7 bases, with 22 bases left between them. Germline values: CDR1 MDHEN, CDR2 SYDVKM. The CDR3 covers 15 residues. Clones were read by immunoSEQ multiplex PCR, and TCRdb kept only the in-frame ones, dropping some. Altogether about 190,000 clones are present, approximately 82% being singletons, with the ten largest covering roughly a tenth. The chain joins TRBV28 to TRBJ1-1; a possible D gene is TRBD1 (5 bases). This clonotype was obtained from a woman aged 80 or over with active or convalescent COVID-19. What was sequenced was peripheral blood. The CDR3 DNA is TGTGCCAGCATCTACCGGCGGGGGGAAAACCATGAAGCTTTCTTT. Its protein is CASIYRRGENHEAFF.